This TCR beta chain was profiled in a study of STAT3 mutations in large granular lymphocyte leukemia. Study-wide context: More than half of T-LGLL patients received immunosuppressive therapy. Study results and caveats: At least one immunodominant TCR beta clonotype appeared in every T-cell large granular lymphocyte leukemia patient.

Libraries were prepared by immunoSEQ multiplex PCR; TCRdb keeps only in-frame clonotypes and omits some of them. Of about 42,000 clones listed, 80% to 85% are singletons. As regards this clone: The target antigen is unknown.

The TCR was taken from a human donor with T large granular lymphocyte leukemia. Some clones in this sample may be carry-over from other donors' samples. Sequencing was done on a sample of PBMCs.

This CDR3 reads CASSPRGRDYGYTF. The CDR3 region has the DNA TGTGCCAGCAGCCCCAGGGGGCGCGACTATGGCTACACCTTC. The genes are TRBV6-6 and TRBJ1-2; the match to TRBD1 covers 8 bases. This CDR3 region has 14 residues. V lost 6 bases to trimming and J lost 3 bases; unmatched junction nucleotides: 6. The germline V gene has CDR1 MNHNY and CDR2 SVGAGI (reference sequence).